This T cell receptor (beta chain) derives from a study of blood T cell repertoires in COVID-19. The CDR3 is 15 amino acids. Germline lookup yields CDR1 MDHEN and CDR2 SYDVKM. The V end lost 8 bases, the J end lost 2 bases, and 16 bases lay between the germline ends. As originally analysed: The authors estimated nucleated cell counts from reference gene primer amplification. Here immunoSEQ multiplex PCR was the method, and the copy in TCRdb shows in-frame clones only, minus some. That table gives V, J and clone size, and the DNA gave D and trimming. The data hold some 290,000 clones, with roughly 89% observed a single time.

The chain couples TRBV28 to TRBJ1-5, with D tentatively TRBD1 (5 bases). The receptor's source is a woman aged 40 to 50 with COVID-19, enrolled during active disease. The specimen was peripheral blood. The DNA for the CDR3 is TGTGCCAGCCTAGGCGGGGCCTGGGGCAATCAGCCCCAGCATTTT. As protein: CASLGGAWGNQPQHF. Full variable domain (rest looked up from reference TRBV28 and TRBJ1-5): DVKVTQSSRYLVKRTGEKVFLECVQDMDHENMFWYRQDPGLGLRLIYFSYDVKMKEKGDIPEGYSVSREKKERFSLILESASTNQTSMYLCASLGGAWGNQPQHFGDGTRLSIL.